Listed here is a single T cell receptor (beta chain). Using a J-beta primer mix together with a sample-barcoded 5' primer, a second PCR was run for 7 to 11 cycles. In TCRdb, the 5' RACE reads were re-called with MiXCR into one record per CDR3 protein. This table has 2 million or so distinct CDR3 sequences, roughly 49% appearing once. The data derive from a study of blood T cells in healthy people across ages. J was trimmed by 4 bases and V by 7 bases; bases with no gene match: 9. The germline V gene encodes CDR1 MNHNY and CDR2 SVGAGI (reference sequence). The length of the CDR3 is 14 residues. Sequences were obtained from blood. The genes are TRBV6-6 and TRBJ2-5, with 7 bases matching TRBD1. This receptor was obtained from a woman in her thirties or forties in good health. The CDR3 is CASTTIGGGETQYF. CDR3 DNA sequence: TGTGCCAGCACGACAATAGGGGGCGGAGAGACCCAGTACTTC.